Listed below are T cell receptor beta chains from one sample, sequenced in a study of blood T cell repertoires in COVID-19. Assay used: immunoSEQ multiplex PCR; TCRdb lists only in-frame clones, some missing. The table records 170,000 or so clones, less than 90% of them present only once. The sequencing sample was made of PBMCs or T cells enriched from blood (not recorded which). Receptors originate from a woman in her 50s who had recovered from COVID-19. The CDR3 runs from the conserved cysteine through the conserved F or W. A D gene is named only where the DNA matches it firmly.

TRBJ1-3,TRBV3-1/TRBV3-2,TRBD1,CASSRVGGDGNTIYF
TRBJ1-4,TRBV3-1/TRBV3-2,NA,CASSQDWRQGEKLFF
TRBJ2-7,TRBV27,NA,CASSFAGGAQSEQYF
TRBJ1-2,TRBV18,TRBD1,CASSPTGDSGYTF
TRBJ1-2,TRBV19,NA,CASSIVRLEGASYGYTF
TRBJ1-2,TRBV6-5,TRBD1,CASRHLDRGDGYTF
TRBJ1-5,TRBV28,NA,CASRAGGVVSQPQHF
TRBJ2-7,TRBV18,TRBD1,CASSPTKQGASGEQYF
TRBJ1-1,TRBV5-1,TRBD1,CASSRRPGTGTEAFF
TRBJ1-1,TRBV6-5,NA,CASSRVIGEAFF
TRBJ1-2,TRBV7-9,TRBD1,CASSSGQGGRYGYTF
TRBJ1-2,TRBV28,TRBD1,CASSNAGTEGYGYTF
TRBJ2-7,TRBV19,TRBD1,CASSIGGQGVPYEQYF
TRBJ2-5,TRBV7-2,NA,CASSTRSLTETQYF
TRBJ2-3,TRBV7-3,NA,CASSPRGRSTDTQYF
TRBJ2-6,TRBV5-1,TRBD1,CASSEQGSGANVLTF
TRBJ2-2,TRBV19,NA,CASIGQGHILNTGELFF
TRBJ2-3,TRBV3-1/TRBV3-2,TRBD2,CASSQGGGLATDTQYF
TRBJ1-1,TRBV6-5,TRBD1,CASRRGTGGTEAFF
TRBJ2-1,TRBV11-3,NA,CASSLSRETYNEQFF
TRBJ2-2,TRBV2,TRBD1,CASSAGQGNGELFF
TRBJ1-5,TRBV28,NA,CASSLKPRYQPQHF
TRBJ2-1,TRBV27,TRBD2,CASSSPGTSGRNEQFF
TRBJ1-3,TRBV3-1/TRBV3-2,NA,CASSQDKAGSGNTIYF
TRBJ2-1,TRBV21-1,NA,CASRREPYNEQFF
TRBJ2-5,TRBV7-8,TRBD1,CASSLDRGDYGETQYF
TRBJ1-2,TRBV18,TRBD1,CASSPNRDSLANYGYTF
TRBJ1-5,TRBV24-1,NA,CATSDPRGNQPQHF
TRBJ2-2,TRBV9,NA,CASSAGRDRRNTGELFF
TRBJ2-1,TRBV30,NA,CAWSVGVRGEQFF
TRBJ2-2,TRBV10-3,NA,CAISDGGELFF
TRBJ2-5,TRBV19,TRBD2,CASSFRTSGQETQYF
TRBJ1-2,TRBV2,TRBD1,CASSGTGSNYGYTF
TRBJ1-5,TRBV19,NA,CASSIAAINQPQHF
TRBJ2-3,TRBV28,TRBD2,CAVGSGGGSSTDTQYF
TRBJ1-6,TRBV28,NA,CASSLWPVYNSPLHF
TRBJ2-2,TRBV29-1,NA,CSVDRGNTGELFF
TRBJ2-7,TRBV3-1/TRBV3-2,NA,CASEVFDGSSYEQYF
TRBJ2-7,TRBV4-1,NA,CASSQGGGLSYEQYF
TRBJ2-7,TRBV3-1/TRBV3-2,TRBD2,CASSRGGTEQYF
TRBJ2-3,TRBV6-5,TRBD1,CATLTGGADTQYF
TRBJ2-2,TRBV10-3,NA,CAISVEFTGELFF
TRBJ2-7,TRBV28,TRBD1,CASSLLDRGHSYEQYF
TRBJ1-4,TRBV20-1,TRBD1,CSASPQGVYEKLFF
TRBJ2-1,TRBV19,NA,CASSINSYNEQFF
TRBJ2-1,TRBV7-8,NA,CASSIGTQNEQFF
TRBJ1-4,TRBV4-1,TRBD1,CASSLAGTGPGEKLFF
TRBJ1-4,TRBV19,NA,CASLSRGTEEKLFF
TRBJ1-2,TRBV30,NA,CAWSPTGLYGYTF
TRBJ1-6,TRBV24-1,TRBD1,CGGTGGERAPLHF